These 14 T cell receptor beta chains were all obtained from the same sample, sequenced in a study of blood T cell repertoires in COVID-19. TCRdb's copy holds only in-frame clones and misses some; the assay was immunoSEQ multiplex PCR. Of fewer than 250,000 clones in the sample, roughly 85% were seen once. The specimen sequenced was PBMCs or T cells enriched from blood (not recorded which). The receptors shown here come from a middle-aged woman with acute COVID-19.

This clone appeared once. This chain uses TRBV28 with TRBJ2-3; D not resolved. Germline CDR1 and CDR2: MDHEN and SYDVKM. Trimming stripped 8 bases from V and 0 bases from J, with 9 bases between. The length of the CDR3 is 13 residues. CDR3 sequence (DNA): TGTGCCAGCGAAAGCGCTAGCACAGATACGCAGTATTTT. Translated, it gives CASESASTDTQYF.

CDR3 loop: CASSELGGLEQFF. CDR3 nucleotide sequence: TGTGCCAGCAGTGAATTAGGGGGCCTTGAGCAGTTCTTC. The chain joins TRBV2 to TRBJ2-1, with 7 bases fitting TRBD1. With 2 bases clipped from V and 9 bases from J, the junction kept 4 bases outside the gene matches. This CDR3 contains 13 residues. In germline, CDR1 is SNHLY, CDR2 FYNNEI.

This chain's CDR3 is CASSFGSQRGTGELFF. In nucleotides, the CDR3 is TGTGCCAGCAGCTTCGGTAGTCAGCGGGGCACCGGGGAGCTGTTTTTT. V and J are TRBV7-3 and TRBJ2-2; the match to TRBD2 covers 7 bases. The CDR3 runs 16 residues. Per germline, CDR1 SGHTA and CDR2 FQGTGA. The trim removed 3 bases at V and 4 bases at J, leaving 8 bases unmatched. Drawing the rest from reference TRBV7-3 and TRBJ2-2, the complete variable domain is GAGVSQTPSNKVTEKGKYVELRCDPISGHTALYWYRQSLGQGPEFLIYFQGTGAADDSGLPNDRFFAVRPEGSVSTLKIQRTERGDSAVYLCASSFGSQRGTGELFFGEGSRLTVL.

This clone was counted between two and nine times. V gene TRBV7-9 combines with J gene TRBJ2-5, with 7 bases matching TRBD1. This CDR3 region has 16 residues. Trimming cost V 4 bases and J 2 bases; bases outside gene matches: 10. In germline, CDR1 is SEHNR, CDR2 FQNEAQ (reference sequence). CDR3 amino acids: CASSSRTGNGQETQYF. The CDR3 nucleotides are TGTGCCAGCAGCTCTCGGACAGGAAACGGACAAGAGACCCAGTACTTC.

The chain recombines TRBV5-1 with TRBJ2-5; 9 bases are shared with TRBD1. Losses at the gene ends were 0 bases for V and 4 bases for J; bases not matched to a gene: 19. CDR3 length: 20 residues. Germline V CDR1 and CDR2: SGHRS, YFSETQ. CDR3 sequence reads: CASSLARGRGQGPSLETQYF. The CDR3 DNA reads TGCGCCAGCAGCTTGGCCAGGGGTCGCGGACAGGGGCCCTCCCTAGAGACCCAGTACTTC.

The chain joins TRBV7-9 to TRBJ2-2; 13 bases align to TRBD2. Per the germline V gene, CDR1 is SEHNR and CDR2 is FQNEAQ (reference sequence). V gave up 5 bases and J gave up 7 bases; unmatched junction bases: 7. The CDR3 loop spans 16 amino acids. This CDR3 reads CASSRGTSGTGGELFF. In DNA, the CDR3 is TGTGCCAGCAGCCGGGGGACTAGCGGGACTGGCGGGGAGCTGTTTTTT.

The V gene is TRBV7-2, the J gene TRBJ2-5, with TRBD2 as a possible D gene (6 bases). Germline values: CDR1 SGHTA, CDR2 FQGNSA. The CDR3 spans 13 residues. V was pared by 4 bases and J by 5 bases, with 11 bases between. CDR3 coding DNA: TGTGCCAGCAGCTCTGGACTATGGGAGACCCAGTACTTC. Its protein product is CASSSGLWETQYF.

This chain links TRBV19 with TRBJ2-5; 9 nucleotides align to TRBD1. Germline CDR1 and CDR2: LNHDA and SQIVND (reference sequence). V lost 8 bases to trimming and J lost 7 bases; unmatched junction nucleotides: 11. This CDR3 is 14 amino acids long. CDR3 loop: CASGVQGAGSTQYF. CDR3 coding DNA: TGTGCCAGTGGGGTACAGGGGGCAGGGTCGACCCAGTACTTC.

The rearrangement joins TRBV20-1 to TRBJ2-1, with D hard to call. V was cut by 3 bases and J by 5 bases, with 17 bases left in between. The CDR3 loop spans 15 amino acids. From germline, CDR1 is DFQATT and CDR2 SNEGSKA (reference sequence). The CDR3 sequence is CSASPALAKHNEQFF. DNA for the CDR3: TGCAGTGCTAGTCCGGCGTTAGCTAAACACAATGAGCAGTTCTTC.

This chain connects TRBV18 to TRBJ1-3; D unresolved. With 1 base removed from V and 2 bases from J, the gap between germline ends came to 12 bases. The CDR3 totals 16 residues. The V gene's germline CDR1 is KGHSH and CDR2 LQKENI. This CDR3 is CASSPRSQFAGNTIYF. CDR3 nucleotide sequence: TGTGCCAGCTCACCACGGTCACAGTTCGCTGGAAACACCATATATTTT. The full variable domain, its missing parts supplied by reference TRBV18 and TRBJ1-3, is NAGVMQNPRHLVRRRGQEARLRCSPMKGHSHVYWYRQLPEEGLKFMVYLQKENIIDESGMPKERFSAEFPKEGPSILRIQQVVRGDSAAYFCASSPRSQFAGNTIYFGEGSWLTVV.

The chain uses TRBV25-1 and TRBJ1-1; no reliable D call. CDR1 is MGHDK and CDR2 is SYGVNS in the germline V gene. The ends were cut back, 5 bases at V and 5 bases at J, with 12 bases in the middle. This CDR3 has 13 amino acids. The CDR3 here is CASSPTRRTEAFF. The DNA for the CDR3 is TGTGCCAGCAGTCCGACGAGGAGGACTGAAGCTTTCTTT. The variable domain in full, completed from reference TRBV25-1 and TRBJ1-1, reads EADIYQTPRYLVIGTGKKITLECSQTMGHDKMYWYQQDPGMELHLIHYSYGVNSTEKGDLSSESTVSRIRTEHFPLTLESARPSHTSQYLCASSPTRRTEAFFGQGTRLTVV.

The chain recombines TRBV28 with TRBJ2-7; 7 bases are a match to TRBD2. The CDR3 is 15 amino acids. J was trimmed by 2 bases and V by 2 bases; bases with no gene match: 6. In germline, CDR1 is MDHEN, CDR2 SYDVKM. The CDR3 region has the DNA TGTGCCAGCAGTTTAGGCGGGGACTACCCCTACGAGCAGTACTTC. Protein product: CASSLGGDYPYEQYF.

DNA of the CDR3: TGTGCCAGCAGTTTATCAGGGCCCGGAAACACCATATATTTT. Translation gives CASSLSGPGNTIYF. J is TRBJ1-3 and V is TRBV28; maybe TRBD1 (5 bases). From germline, CDR1 is MDHEN and CDR2 SYDVKM. The germline V and J ends were trimmed by 1 base and 4 bases, with 8 bases remaining between them. The CDR3 runs 14 residues.

CDR3 coding DNA: TGTGCCAGCAGCTTGGCGGGGAGCTCCTACGAGCAGTACTTC. Its protein is CASSLAGSSYEQYF. V and J are TRBV7-3 and TRBJ2-7; maybe TRBD2 (6 bases). The CDR3 consists of 14 residues. Deletions cut 3 bases from V and 0 bases from J, with 9 bases between. CDR1 is SGHTA and CDR2 is FQGTGA in the germline V gene. The full variable domain, with the rest looked up from reference TRBV7-3 and TRBJ2-7, is GAGVSQTPSNKVTEKGKYVELRCDPISGHTALYWYRQSLGQGPEFLIYFQGTGAADDSGLPNDRFFAVRPEGSVSTLKIQRTERGDSAVYLCASSLAGSSYEQYFGPGTRLTVT.